This T cell receptor beta chain was identified in a study of blood T cell repertoires in COVID-19. As for the study in general: From the United States, Italy and Spain came samples of acute and convalescent COVID-19.

Libraries were prepared by immunoSEQ multiplex PCR; TCRdb keeps only in-frame clonotypes and omits some of them. Of 200,000 to 250,000 clones in the sample, roughly 86% were seen once. Specimen: peripheral blood. This sequence originates from a woman in her 30s who had recovered from COVID-19.

CDR3 in DNA: TGTGCCAGCAGCCGGGACAGCTCTGGGGCCAACGTCCTGACTTTC. Translation gives CASSRDSSGANVLTF. The chain carries TRBV5-4 and TRBJ2-6; 7 nucleotides line up with TRBD1. The CDR3 sequence is 15 residues long. J lost 0 bases, V lost 4 bases, and 1 base had no gene match. Germline V gene sequence: CDR1 SGHNT, CDR2 YYREEE (reference sequence).